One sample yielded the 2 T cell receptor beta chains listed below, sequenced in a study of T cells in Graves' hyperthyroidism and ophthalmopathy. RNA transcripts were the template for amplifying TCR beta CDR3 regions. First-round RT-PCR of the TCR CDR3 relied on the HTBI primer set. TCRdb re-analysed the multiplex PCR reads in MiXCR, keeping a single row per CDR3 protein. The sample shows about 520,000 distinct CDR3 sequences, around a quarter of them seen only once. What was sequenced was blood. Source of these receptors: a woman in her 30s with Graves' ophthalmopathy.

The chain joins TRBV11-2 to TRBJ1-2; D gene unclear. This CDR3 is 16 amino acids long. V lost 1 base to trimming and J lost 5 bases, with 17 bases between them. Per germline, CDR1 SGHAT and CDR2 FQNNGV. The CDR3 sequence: CASSLGVSARVYGYTF. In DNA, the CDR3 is TGTGCCAGCAGCTTAGGAGTTTCAGCTAGGGTTTATGGCTACACCTTC.

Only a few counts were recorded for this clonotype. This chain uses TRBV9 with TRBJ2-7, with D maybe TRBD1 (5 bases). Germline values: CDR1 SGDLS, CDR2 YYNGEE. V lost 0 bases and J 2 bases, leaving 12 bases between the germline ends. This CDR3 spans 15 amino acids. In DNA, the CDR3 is TGTGCCAGCAGCGTAGGCCAGGGAAGGGCCTACGAGCAGTACTTC. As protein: CASSVGQGRAYEQYF.